These T cell receptor beta chains were read from a single sample in a study of T cells after posttransplantation cyclophosphamide. Measured with immunoSEQ multiplex PCR; TCRdb has only the in-frame clones, and not every one. The sample has roughly 3,600 clones; about 72% are singletons. The sample was memory CD8+ T cells sorted from blood. These receptors originate from a man aged 50 to 59. The CDR3 runs from the conserved cysteine through the conserved F or W. D genes are given only for firm matches. Clone size is stated in some rows and not others, as once, few, many or a class when expanded.

V,J,size,D,CDR3,DNA
TRBV27,TRBJ1-4,few,.,CASPGIDRAYNEKLFF,TGTGCCTCCCCAGGCATAGACAGAGCCTATAATGAAAAACTGTTTTTT
TRBV7-9,TRBJ2-7,.,.,CASSSGSKTYEQYF,TGTGCCAGCAGCTCCGGGTCTAAGACCTACGAGCAGTACTTC
TRBV29-1,TRBJ1-5,.,.,CSVAIGRDIDQPQHF,TGCAGCGTTGCGATTGGCCGGGACATAGATCAGCCCCAGCATTTT
TRBV27,TRBJ1-2,.,.,CASSSSTFSGVWGGYTF,TGTGCCAGCAGTTCTTCAACGTTTTCAGGGGTGTGGGGTGGCTACACCTTC
TRBV9,TRBJ2-7,few,.,CASSGSGSTYEQYF,TGTGCCAGCAGTGGCTCAGGCAGCACCTACGAGCAGTACTTC
TRBV5-6,TRBJ1-1,.,.,CASSWGHTEAFF,TGTGCCAGCAGCTGGGGGCACACTGAAGCTTTCTTT
TRBV19,TRBJ1-4,.,.,CASSIRGFNEKLFF,TGTGCCAGTAGTATCCGGGGGTTTAATGAAAAACTGTTTTTT
TRBV30,TRBJ1-1,few,TRBD1,CAWSEGAWETEAFF,TGTGCCTGGAGTGAGGGGGCGTGGGAGACTGAAGCTTTCTTT
TRBV29-1,TRBJ2-7,.,TRBD1,CSVVSWTGGDEQYF,TGCAGCGTTGTAAGCTGGACAGGGGGCGACGAGCAGTACTTC
TRBV5-6,TRBJ2-2,.,.,CASSFIASTGELFF,TGTGCCAGCAGCTTCATAGCCAGCACCGGGGAGCTGTTTTTT
TRBV4-1,TRBJ2-7,.,.,CASSQAPAASYEQYF,TGCGCCAGCAGCCAAGCTCCGGCGGCTTCCTACGAGCAGTACTTC
TRBV19,TRBJ2-7,.,TRBD2,CASSRELAGSYEQYF,TGTGCCAGTAGTAGAGAACTAGCGGGTTCCTACGAGCAGTACTTC
TRBV13,TRBJ2-7,.,TRBD2,CASSFRGGPRDYYEQYF,TGTGCCAGCAGCTTCCGGGGGGGCCCGAGGGATTACTACGAGCAGTACTTC
TRBV20-1,TRBJ2-1,.,.,CSAEYVAEQFF,TGCAGTGCCGAGTATGTTGCTGAGCAGTTCTTC
TRBV10-2,TRBJ1-2,once,.,CASSQGQFYGYTF,TGCGCCAGCAGTCAAGGACAGTTCTATGGCTACACCTTC
TRBV19,TRBJ2-1,.,TRBD2,CASSILAGDNEQFF,TGTGCCAGTAGTATTCTGGCGGGAGACAATGAGCAGTTCTTC
TRBV4-2,TRBJ2-2,.,TRBD2,CASSQDPGGAGELFF,TGTGCCAGCAGCCAAGACCCGGGAGGGGCCGGGGAGCTGTTTTTT
TRBV9,TRBJ2-3,.,.,CASSGTNTDTQYF,TGTGCCAGCAGCGGGACAAACACAGATACGCAGTATTTT
TRBV27,TRBJ2-1,.,TRBD2,CASSITSGGADEQFF,TGTGCCAGCAGTATAACTAGCGGGGGGGCAGATGAGCAGTTCTTC
TRBV10-2,TRBJ2-3,few,TRBD2,CASITGGADTQYF,TGCGCCAGCATCACGGGAGGAGCAGATACGCAGTATTTT
TRBV7-8,TRBJ2-1,.,.,CASSFGNSYNEQFF,TGTGCCAGCAGCTTCGGGAACTCCTACAATGAGCAGTTCTTC
TRBV6-1,TRBJ1-1,.,.,CASETDLNTEAFF,TGTGCCAGCGAAACAGACCTGAACACTGAAGCTTTCTTT
TRBV28,TRBJ2-5,.,TRBD2,CASGTSGFSETQYF,TGTGCCAGTGGGACTAGCGGATTTTCAGAGACCCAGTACTTC
TRBV11-3,TRBJ2-4,.,TRBD2,CASSLQGLALSVAKNIQYF,TGTGCCAGCAGCTTACAGGGACTAGCGTTATCCGTAGCCAAAAACATTCAGTACTTC
TRBV6-5,TRBJ2-7,.,TRBD1,CASSWGQVSYEQYF,TGTGCCAGCAGTTGGGGACAGGTCTCCTACGAGCAGTACTTC
TRBV7-9,TRBJ2-5,.,.,CASSSLEETQYF,TGTGCCAGCAGCTCCCTCGAAGAGACCCAGTACTTC
TRBV27,TRBJ2-7,.,.,CASSLVPGLTYEQYF,TGTGCCAGCAGTTTAGTTCCAGGATTAACCTACGAGCAGTACTTC
TRBV28,TRBJ2-3,.,TRBD1,CASSPTLTGATDTQYF,TGTGCCAGCAGTCCTACCCTGACAGGGGCGACAGATACGCAGTATTTT
TRBV4-3,TRBJ2-1,.,.,CASSKGGPNNEQFF,TGCGCCAGCAGCAAGGGGGGGCCAAACAATGAGCAGTTCTTC
TRBV5-4,TRBJ2-2,few,TRBD2,CASSLYPSGSAEGGELFF,TGTGCCAGCAGCTTGTACCCTAGCGGGAGTGCCGAGGGCGGGGAGCTGTTTTTT
TRBV4-1,TRBJ1-4,.,.,CASSQEAGEGEKLFF,TGCGCCAGCAGCCAAGAGGCAGGGGAGGGTGAAAAACTGTTTTTT
TRBV18,TRBJ2-1,once,.,CASSTSGTTYNEQFF,TGTGCCAGCTCAACTTCCGGGACAACCTACAATGAGCAGTTCTTC
TRBV6-1,TRBJ2-7,.,TRBD1,CASSHGTGGSYEQYF,TGTGCCAGCAGTCATGGGACAGGGGGGTCCTACGAGCAGTACTTC
TRBV11-2,TRBJ2-3,.,.,CASSPLGWETDTQYF,TGTGCCAGCTCCCCCCTCGGGTGGGAGACAGATACGCAGTATTTT
TRBV20-1,TRBJ2-7,.,TRBD2,CSAISGYEQYF,TGCAGTGCCATTAGCGGGTACGAGCAGTACTTC